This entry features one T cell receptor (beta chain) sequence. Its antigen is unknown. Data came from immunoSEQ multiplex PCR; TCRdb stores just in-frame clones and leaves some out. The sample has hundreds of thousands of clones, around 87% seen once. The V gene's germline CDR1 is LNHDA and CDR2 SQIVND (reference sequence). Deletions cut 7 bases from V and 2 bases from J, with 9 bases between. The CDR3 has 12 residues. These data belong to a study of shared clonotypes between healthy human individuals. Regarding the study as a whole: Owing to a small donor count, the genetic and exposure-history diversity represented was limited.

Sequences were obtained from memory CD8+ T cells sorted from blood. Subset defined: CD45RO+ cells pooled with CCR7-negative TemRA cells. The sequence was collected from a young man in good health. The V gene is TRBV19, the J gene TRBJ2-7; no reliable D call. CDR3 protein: CASTSTTYEQYF. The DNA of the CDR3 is TGTGCCAGTACATCTACTACCTACGAGCAGTACTTC.